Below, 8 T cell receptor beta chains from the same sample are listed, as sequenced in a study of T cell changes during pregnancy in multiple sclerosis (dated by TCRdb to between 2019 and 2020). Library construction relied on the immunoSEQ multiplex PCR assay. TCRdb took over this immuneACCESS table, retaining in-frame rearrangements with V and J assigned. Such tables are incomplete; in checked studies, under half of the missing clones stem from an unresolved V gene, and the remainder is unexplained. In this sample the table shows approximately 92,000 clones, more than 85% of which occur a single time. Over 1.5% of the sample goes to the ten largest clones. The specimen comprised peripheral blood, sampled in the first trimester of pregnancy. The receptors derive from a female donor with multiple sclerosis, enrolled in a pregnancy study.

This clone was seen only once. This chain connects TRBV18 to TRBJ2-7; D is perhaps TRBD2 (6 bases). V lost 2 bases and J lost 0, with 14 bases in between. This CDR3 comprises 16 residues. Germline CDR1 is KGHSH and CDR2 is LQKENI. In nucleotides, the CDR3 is TGTGCCAGCTCACCAAGGTCTGCTAGCGTCTCCTACGAGCAGTACTTC. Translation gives CASSPRSASVSYEQYF.

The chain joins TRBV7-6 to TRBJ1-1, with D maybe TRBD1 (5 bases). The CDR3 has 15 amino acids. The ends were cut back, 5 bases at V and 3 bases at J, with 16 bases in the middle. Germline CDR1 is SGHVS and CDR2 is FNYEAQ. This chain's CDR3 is CASSISGSGDTEAFF. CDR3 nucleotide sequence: TGTGCCAGCAGCATCTCAGGGTCTGGGGACACTGAAGCTTTCTTT.

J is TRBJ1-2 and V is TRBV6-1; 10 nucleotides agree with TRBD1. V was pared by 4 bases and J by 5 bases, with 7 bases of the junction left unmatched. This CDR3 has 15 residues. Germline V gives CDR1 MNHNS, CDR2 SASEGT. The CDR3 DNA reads TGTGCCAGCAGTGGCGGGACAGGGGTTCGATATGGCTACACCTTC. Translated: CASSGGTGVRYGYTF.

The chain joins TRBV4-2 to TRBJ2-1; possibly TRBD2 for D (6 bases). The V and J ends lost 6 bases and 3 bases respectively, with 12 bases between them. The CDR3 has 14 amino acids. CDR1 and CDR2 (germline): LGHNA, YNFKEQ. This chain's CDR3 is CASSREDYYNEQFF. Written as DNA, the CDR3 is TGTGCCAGCAGTAGGGAGGACTACTACAATGAGCAGTTCTTC.

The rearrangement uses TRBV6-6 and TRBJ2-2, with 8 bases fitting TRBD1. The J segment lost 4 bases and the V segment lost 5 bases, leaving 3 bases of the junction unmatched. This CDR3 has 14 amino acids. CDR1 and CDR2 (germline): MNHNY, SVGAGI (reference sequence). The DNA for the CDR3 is TGTGCCAGCAGTCGACAGGGGAGCACCGGGGAGCTGTTTTTT. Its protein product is CASSRQGSTGELFF.

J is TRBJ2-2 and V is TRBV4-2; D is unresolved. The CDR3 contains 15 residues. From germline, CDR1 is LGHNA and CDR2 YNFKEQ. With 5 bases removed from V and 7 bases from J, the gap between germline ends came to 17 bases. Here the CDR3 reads CASSAGVPFDGELFF. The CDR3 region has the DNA TGTGCCAGCAGCGCAGGCGTCCCGTTCGACGGGGAGCTGTTTTTT.

DNA of the CDR3: TGTGCCAGCAGCGGGTACGAGCAGTACTTC. It is translated as CASSGYEQYF. J is TRBJ2-7 and V is TRBV2, with D unclear. Trimming cost V 6 bases and J 4 bases, with 4 bases left between them. The CDR3 is 10 residues long. CDR1 is SNHLY and CDR2 is FYNNEI in the germline V gene.

DNA for the CDR3: TGTGCCAGCAGCCAAGAGGCCGTTCCGAACTATGGCTACACCTTC. Protein sequence: CASSQEAVPNYGYTF. This rearrangement joins TRBV14 to TRBJ1-2; D unclear. Germline V gives CDR1 SGHDN, CDR2 FVKESK. V was pared by 0 bases and J by 2 bases, with 10 bases between. The CDR3 has 15 amino acids.